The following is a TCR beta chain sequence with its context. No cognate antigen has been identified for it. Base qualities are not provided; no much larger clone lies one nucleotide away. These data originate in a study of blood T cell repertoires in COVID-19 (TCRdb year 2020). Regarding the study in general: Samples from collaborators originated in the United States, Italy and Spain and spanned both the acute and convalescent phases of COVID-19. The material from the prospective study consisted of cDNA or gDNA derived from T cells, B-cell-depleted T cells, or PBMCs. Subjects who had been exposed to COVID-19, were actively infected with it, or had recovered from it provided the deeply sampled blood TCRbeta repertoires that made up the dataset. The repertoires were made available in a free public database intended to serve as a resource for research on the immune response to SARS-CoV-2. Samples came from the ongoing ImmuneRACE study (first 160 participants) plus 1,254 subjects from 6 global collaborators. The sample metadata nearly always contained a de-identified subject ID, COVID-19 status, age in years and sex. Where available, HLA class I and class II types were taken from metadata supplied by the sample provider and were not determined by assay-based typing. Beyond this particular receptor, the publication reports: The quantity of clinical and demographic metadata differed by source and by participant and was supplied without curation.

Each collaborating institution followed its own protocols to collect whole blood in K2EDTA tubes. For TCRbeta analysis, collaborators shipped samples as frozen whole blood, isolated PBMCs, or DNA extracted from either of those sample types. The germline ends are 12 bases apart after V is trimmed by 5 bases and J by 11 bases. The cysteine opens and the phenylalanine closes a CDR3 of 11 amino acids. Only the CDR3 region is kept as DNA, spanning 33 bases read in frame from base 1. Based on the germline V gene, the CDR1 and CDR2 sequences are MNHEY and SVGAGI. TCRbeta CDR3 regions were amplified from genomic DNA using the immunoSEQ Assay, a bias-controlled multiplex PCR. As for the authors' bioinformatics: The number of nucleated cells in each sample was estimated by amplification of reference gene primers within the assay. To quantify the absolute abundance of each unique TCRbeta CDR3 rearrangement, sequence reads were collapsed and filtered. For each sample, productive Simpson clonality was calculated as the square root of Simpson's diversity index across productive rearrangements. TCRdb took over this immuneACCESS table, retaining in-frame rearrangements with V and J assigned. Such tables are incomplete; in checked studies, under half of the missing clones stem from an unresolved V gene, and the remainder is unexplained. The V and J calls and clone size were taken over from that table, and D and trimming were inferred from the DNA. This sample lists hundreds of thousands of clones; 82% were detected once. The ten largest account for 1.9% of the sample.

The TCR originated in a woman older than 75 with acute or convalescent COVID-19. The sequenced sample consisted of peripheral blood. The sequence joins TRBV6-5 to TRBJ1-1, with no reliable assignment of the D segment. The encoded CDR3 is CASSQYGVAFF. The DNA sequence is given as TGTGCCAGCAGTCAGTACGGGGTGGCTTTCTTT.